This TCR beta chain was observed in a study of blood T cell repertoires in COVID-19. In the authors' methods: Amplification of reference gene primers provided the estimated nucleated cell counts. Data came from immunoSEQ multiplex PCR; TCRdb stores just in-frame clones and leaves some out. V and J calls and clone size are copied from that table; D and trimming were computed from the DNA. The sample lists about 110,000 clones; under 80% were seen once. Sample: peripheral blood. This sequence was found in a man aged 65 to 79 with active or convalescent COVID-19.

The DNA of the CDR3 is TGTGCCAGCAGCTTAACCAGAGGCTTAGGATCTGGGACCCAGTACTTC. Its protein is CASSLTRGLGSGTQYF. This chain uses TRBV7-3 with TRBJ2-5; no clear D. The CDR3 is 16 amino acids. Trimming pared 0 bases from V and 7 bases from J, leaving 18 bases between. Germline V CDR1 and CDR2: SGHTA, FQGTGA.